Here is one T cell receptor beta chain with its context. Its antigen is not identified. The sample originates from a study of shared clonotypes between healthy human individuals. Broader study findings: Among several donors, roughly 5% of naive CD4 clonotypes were found in common. Across subsets, estimated richness was generally greater for naive than for memory populations. Rarefaction showed sorted-subset sequencing was incomplete despite large depth.

The ends were cut back, 5 bases at V and 10 bases at J, with 14 bases in the middle. CDR1 is MNHEY and CDR2 is SMNVEV in the germline V gene (reference sequence). CDR3 size: 12 residues. Per the authors' pipeline: From ImmunoSEQ came sequences covering only the junction and carrying no quality scores, so filtering differed. Method: immunoSEQ multiplex PCR; TCRdb's copy keeps in-frame clones and lacks some. The DNA gave D and trimming, while V, J and clone size come from that table. The sample yields approximately 2.5 million clones, more than 80% seen once. Input material: naive CD4+ T cells sorted from blood. Subset in this sample: CD45RA+ positively selected. This chain joins TRBV27 and TRBJ1-2; D possibly corresponds to TRBD1 (6 bases). This sequence originates from a man aged 18-30 years in good health. The CDR3 nucleotides read TGTGCCAGCAGTCCATCGGGGGGCGCCTACACCTTC. It specifies CASSPSGGAYTF.